Included here is one TCR beta chain sequence, with context. Its antigen is currently not known. No much larger clone is present one base from it, and per-base qualities are unavailable. This entry belongs to a study of technical replicates of blood from a handful of donors listed by TCRdb under 2017. The library was generated by the immunoSEQ multiplex PCR assay. TCRdb provides this immuneACCESS table in a form limited to in-frame rearrangements. Some clones are lacking; in checked studies, under half of them reflect an unresolved V gene, and why the rest are absent is not known. In this sample the table shows 70,000 to 95,000 clones, around 93% of which occur a single time. Of the sample, under 0.3% falls within the top ten clones. CDR1 and CDR2, looked up from the germline V gene, are SNHLY and FYNNEI. Taken from cysteine to phenylalanine, the CDR3 has 15 residues. CDR3 DNA only is kept here, 45 bases in frame from base 1. V is cut by 3 bases and J by 0 bases, and the space between the germline ends is 9 bases.

The sequenced sample consisted of T cells isolated from PBMCs. Here the chain combines TRBV2 and TRBJ1-5; the D gene is possibly TRBD1, with 5 bases matching. The sequence was collected from a human donor in good health. The CDR3 region has the sequence CASSEDNYSNQPQHF. The bases are TGTGCCAGCAGTGAGGACAATTATAGCAATCAGCCCCAGCATTTT.